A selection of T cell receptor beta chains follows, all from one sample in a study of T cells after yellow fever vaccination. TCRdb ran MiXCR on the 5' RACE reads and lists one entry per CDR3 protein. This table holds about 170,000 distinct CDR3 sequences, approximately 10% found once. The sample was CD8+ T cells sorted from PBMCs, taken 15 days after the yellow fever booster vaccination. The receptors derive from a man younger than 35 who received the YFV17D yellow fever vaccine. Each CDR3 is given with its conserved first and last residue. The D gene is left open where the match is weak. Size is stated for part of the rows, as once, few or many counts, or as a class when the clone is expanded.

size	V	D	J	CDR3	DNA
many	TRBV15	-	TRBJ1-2	CATSRDSSRGGGYTF	TGTGCCACCAGCAGAGATTCGAGCAGGGGAGGTGGCTACACCTTC
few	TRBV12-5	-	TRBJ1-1	CASGLVLVRGTEAFF	TGTGCTAGTGGTTTGGTACTAGTCCGAGGGACTGAAGCTTTCTTT
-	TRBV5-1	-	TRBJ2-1	CASSPTSMSALNEQFF	TGCGCCAGCAGCCCTACGTCTATGTCTGCGTTAAATGAGCAGTTCTTC
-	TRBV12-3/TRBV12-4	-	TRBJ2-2	CASSYYRDTGELFF	TGTGCCAGCAGTTACTACAGGGACACCGGGGAGCTGTTTTTT
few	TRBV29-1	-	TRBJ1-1	CSVDVRNTEAFF	TGCAGCGTTGACGTGAGGAACACTGAAGCTTTCTTT
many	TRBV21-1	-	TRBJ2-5	CASSRHRGRREETQYF	TGTGCCAGCAGCCGCCACCGGGGGAGGCGGGAAGAGACCCAGTACTTC
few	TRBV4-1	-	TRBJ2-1	CASSQDVGRNEQFF	TGCGCCAGCAGCCAAGATGTGGGGCGTAACGAGCAGTTCTTC
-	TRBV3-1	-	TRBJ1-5	CASSQAQGNQPQHF	TGTGCCAGCAGCCAAGCGCAGGGGAATCAGCCCCAGCATTTT
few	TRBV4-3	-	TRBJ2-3	CASSPYAGAPLDF	TGCGCCAGCAGCCCCTACGCGGGGGCCCCTCTGGATTTT
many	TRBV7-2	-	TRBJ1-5	CASSLNLNQPQHF	TGTGCCAGCAGCCTCAACTTGAATCAGCCCCAGCATTTT
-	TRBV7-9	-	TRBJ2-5	CASSSLPSPPGETQYF	TGTGCCAGCAGTTCCCTCCCGAGCCCCCCAGGGGAGACCCAGTACTTC
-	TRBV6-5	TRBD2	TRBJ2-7	CASSPRTSGTYEQYF	TGTGCCAGCAGCCCAAGGACTAGCGGCACCTACGAGCAGTACTTC
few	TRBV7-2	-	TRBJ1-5	CASTFGGSAQPQHF	TGTGCGAGTACGTTTGGGGGATCGGCGCAGCCCCAGCATTTT
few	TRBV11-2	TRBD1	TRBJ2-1	CASSLVQGTGNEQFF	TGTGCCAGCAGCTTAGTACAGGGGACAGGCAATGAGCAGTTCTTC
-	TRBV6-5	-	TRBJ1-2	CASTRSRYNGYTF	TGTGCCAGCACCCGGAGCCGGTACAATGGCTACACCTTC
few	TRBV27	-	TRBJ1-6	CASSMTGYSASPLHF	TGTGCCAGCAGTATGACAGGATATTCGGCTTCACCCCTCCACTTT
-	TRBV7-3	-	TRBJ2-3	CASSSTGKLDTQYF	TGTGCCAGCAGCTCGACAGGAAAGCTAGATACGCAGTATTTT
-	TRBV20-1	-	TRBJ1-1	CSASGGAEAFF	TGCAGTGCTAGCGGGGGAGCTGAAGCTTTCTTT
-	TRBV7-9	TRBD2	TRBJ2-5	CASSLLGLAPETQYF	TGTGCCAGCAGCTTATTGGGACTAGCACCGGAGACCCAGTACTTC
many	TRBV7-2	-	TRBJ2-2	CASSPPGTGELFF	TGTGCCAGCAGCCCCCCTGGGACCGGGGAGCTGTTTTTT
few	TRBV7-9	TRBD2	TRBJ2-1	CASIGEAGGLSYNEQFF	TGTGCCAGCATAGGAGAAGCGGGGGGCCTCTCCTACAATGAGCAGTTCTTC
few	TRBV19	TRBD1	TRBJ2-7	CASRPGTGDYEQYF	TGTGCCAGTAGGCCGGGGACAGGGGACTACGAGCAGTACTTC
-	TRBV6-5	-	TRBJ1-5	CASSRNSNQPQHF	TGTGCCAGCAGTCGTAATAGCAATCAGCCCCAGCATTTT
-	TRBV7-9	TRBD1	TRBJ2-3	CAHEGAVVGTDTQYF	TGTGCTCACGAGGGGGCCGTGGTTGGTACAGATACGCAGTATTTT
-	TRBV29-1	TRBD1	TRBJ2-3	CSVEQQGNTDTQYF	TGCAGCGTTGAGCAACAGGGGAACACAGATACGCAGTATTTT
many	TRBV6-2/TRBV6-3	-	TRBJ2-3	CASSPRVTDTQYF	TGTGCCAGCAGTCCCCGGGTCACAGATACGCAGTATTTT
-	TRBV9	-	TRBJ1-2	CASSVEAGPNYGYTF	TGTGCCAGCAGCGTAGAAGCCGGGCCTAACTATGGCTACACCTTC
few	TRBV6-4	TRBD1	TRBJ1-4	CASSESDEGAPEKLFF	TGTGCCAGCAGTGAATCTGATGAGGGGGCGCCTGAAAAACTGTTTTTT
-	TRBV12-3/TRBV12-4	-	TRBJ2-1	CASRVSRGSYNEQFF	TGTGCCAGCAGGGTTAGCAGAGGCTCCTACAATGAGCAGTTCTTC
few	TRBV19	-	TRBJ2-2	CASRGRHLNTGELFF	TGTGCCAGCCGTGGGCGGCACCTAAACACCGGGGAGCTGTTTTTT
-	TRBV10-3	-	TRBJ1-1	CAIRGDVNEAFF	TGTGCCATCAGAGGGGACGTCAATGAAGCTTTCTTT
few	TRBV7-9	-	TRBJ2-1	CASSLALSLANEQFF	TGTGCCAGCAGCTTAGCGCTAAGTTTAGCTAATGAGCAGTTCTTC
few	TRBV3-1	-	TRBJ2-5	CASSQGPGWKETQYF	TGTGCCAGCAGCCAAGGGCCAGGATGGAAAGAGACCCAGTACTTC
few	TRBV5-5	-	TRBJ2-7	CASSFEESYEQYF	TGTGCCAGCAGCTTCGAGGAATCCTACGAGCAGTACTTC
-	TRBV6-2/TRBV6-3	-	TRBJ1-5	CASTLGGNQPQHF	TGTGCCAGCACCCTCGGCGGGAATCAGCCCCAGCATTTT
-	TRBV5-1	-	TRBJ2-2	CASTYTGELFF	TGCGCCAGCACCTACACCGGGGAGCTGTTTTTT
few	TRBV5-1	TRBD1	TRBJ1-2	CASSSDRGKNYGYTF	TGCGCCAGCAGCTCCGACAGGGGGAAAAACTATGGCTACACCTTC
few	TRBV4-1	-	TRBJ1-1	CASTRGPREAFF	TGCGCCAGCACACGGGGGCCCCGTGAAGCTTTCTTT
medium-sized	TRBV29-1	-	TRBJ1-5	CSVEDGRGGNQPQHF	TGCAGCGTTGAAGACGGGAGGGGAGGGAATCAGCCCCAGCATTTT
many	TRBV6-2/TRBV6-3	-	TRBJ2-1	CASGTGPYNEQFF	TGTGCCAGCGGAACGGGACCCTACAATGAGCAGTTCTTC
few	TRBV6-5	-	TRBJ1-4	CASSYHGGDEKLFF	TGTGCCAGCAGTTACCATGGAGGGGATGAAAAACTGTTTTTT
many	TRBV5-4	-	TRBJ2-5	CASSWARDHETQYF	TGTGCCAGCAGCTGGGCCAGGGACCACGAGACCCAGTACTTC
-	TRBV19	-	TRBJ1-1	CASKENTEAFF	TGTGCCAGTAAGGAGAACACTGAAGCTTTCTTT
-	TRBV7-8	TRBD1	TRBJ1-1	CASSLRGGAGTEAFF	TGTGCCAGCAGCTTACGAGGGGGCGCGGGGACTGAAGCTTTCTTT
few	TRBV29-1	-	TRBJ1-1	CSVKKQGDTEAFF	TGCAGCGTAAAAAAACAGGGTGACACTGAAGCTTTCTTT
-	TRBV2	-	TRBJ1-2	CASRITDFYGYTF	TGTGCCAGCAGAATTACAGATTTCTATGGCTACACCTTC
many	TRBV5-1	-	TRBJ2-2	CASGTALGELFF	TGCGCCAGCGGGACCGCCCTTGGGGAGCTGTTTTTT
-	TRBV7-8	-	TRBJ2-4	CASSLGQNIQYF	TGTGCCAGCAGCTTAGGCCAAAACATTCAGTACTTC
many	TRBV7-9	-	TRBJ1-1	CASSSTTGEAFF	TGTGCCAGCAGCTCAACTACAGGGGAAGCTTTCTTT
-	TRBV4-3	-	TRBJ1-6	CASSQGVSYNSPLHF	TGCGCCAGCAGCCAAGGGGTTTCCTATAATTCACCCCTCCACTTT
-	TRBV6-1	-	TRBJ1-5	CASSERTSWSQPQHF	TGTGCCAGCAGTGAAAGAACCTCGTGGAGTCAGCCCCAGCATTTT
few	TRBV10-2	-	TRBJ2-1	CASSESSRNEQFF	TGCGCCAGCAGTGAGTCATCTCGCAATGAGCAGTTCTTC
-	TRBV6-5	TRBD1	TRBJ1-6	CASSYSGKDRVNSPLHF	TGTGCCAGCAGTTACTCGGGAAAGGACAGGGTTAATTCACCCCTCCACTTT